These 18 T cell receptor beta chains share one sample of origin, sequenced in a study of cytomegalovirus exposure and HLA in healthy donors. TCRdb keeps only in-frame clones here, not all; method: immunoSEQ multiplex PCR. The sample carries about 220,000 clones, about 83% recorded once. The specimen sequenced was PBMCs. These receptors were collected from a man between 18 and 35 years old in good health and CMV-seronegative.

J is TRBJ2-3 and V is TRBV30, with D perhaps matching TRBD1 (7 bases). Trimming shortened V by 2 bases and J by 2 bases, and 14 bases separated the two germline ends. Germline V gene sequence: CDR1 GTSNPN, CDR2 SVGIG (reference sequence). The CDR3 is made up of 15 amino acids. CDR3 protein: CAWSLEGQYTDTQYF. The CDR3, as DNA: TGTGCCTGGAGTTTGGAGGGACAGTACACAGATACGCAGTATTTT.

Turning to this clone: This sample includes further DNA sequences coding for the same CDR3. The chain joins TRBV5-1 to TRBJ2-5; D perhaps matches TRBD1 (5 bases). CDR1 and CDR2 from the germline V gene are SGHRS and YFSETQ. V dropped 1 base and J dropped 2 bases, with 9 bases sitting between them. This CDR3 comprises 14 residues. This chain's CDR3 is CASSLRTGQETQYF. As DNA, the CDR3 is TGCGCCAGCAGCTTGAGAACAGGTCAAGAGACCCAGTACTTC. Variable domain in full (rest from reference TRBV5-1 and TRBJ2-5): KAGVTQTPRYLIKTRGQQVTLSCSPISGHRSVSWYQQTPGQGLQFLFEYFSETQRNKGNFPGRFSGRQFSNSRSEMNVSTLELGDSALYLCASSLRTGQETQYFGPGTRLLVL.

This chain links TRBV28 with TRBJ1-1; weak D call: TRBD1 (5 bases). The V and J ends lost 1 base and 4 bases respectively, with 10 bases between them. The germline CDR1 and CDR2 sequences are MDHEN and SYDVKM. This CDR3 is 14 amino acids long. The CDR3 reads CASSLSQGITEAFF. Written as DNA, the CDR3 is TGTGCCAGCAGTTTATCGCAGGGTATCACTGAAGCTTTCTTT.

This clone has only one observation. The V gene is TRBV4-3, the J gene TRBJ1-2; TRBD1 might be the D (5 bases). This CDR3 spans 18 amino acids. V was cut by 0 bases and J by 9 bases, with 26 bases left in between. Germline CDR1 LGHNA, CDR2 YSLEER. CDR3 loop: CASSQEGPGGGAAIRYTF. The CDR3 DNA reads as TGCGCCAGCAGCCAAGAGGGGCCTGGCGGAGGGGCCGCTATTCGCTACACCTTC.

The genes are TRBV27 and TRBJ2-2, with TRBD2 identical over 7 bases. CDR1 is MNHEY and CDR2 is SMNVEV in the germline V gene (reference sequence). This CDR3 spans 15 amino acids. The J segment lost 7 bases and the V segment lost 1 base, leaving 6 bases of the junction unmatched. The CDR3 coding sequence is TGTGCCAGCAGTTTATGGGAGGGAGCCCGCGGGGAGCTGTTTTTT. Residues: CASSLWEGARGELFF.

The sample holds one count of this clone. This sequence joins TRBV27 and TRBJ2-3, with TRBD1 identical over 9 bases. The V segment lost 1 base and the J segment 0 bases; nucleotides outside the gene matches: 11. The CDR3 spans 19 residues. Germline values: CDR1 MNHEY, CDR2 SMNVEV (reference sequence). Here the CDR3 reads CASSLWVILGTGSTDTQYF. CDR3 DNA: TGTGCCAGCAGTTTATGGGTTATACTTGGGACAGGGAGCACAGATACGCAGTATTTT.

Points on this clone: Other DNA sequences in the same sample also yield this CDR3. This sequence joins TRBV27 and TRBJ2-7; D is uncertain. Deletions cut 5 bases from V and 0 bases from J, with 5 bases between. The length of the CDR3 is 12 residues. The germline V gene encodes CDR1 MNHEY and CDR2 SMNVEV (reference sequence). CDR3 in amino acids: CASSPSSYEQYF. CDR3 bases: TGTGCCAGCAGTCCGAGCTCCTACGAGCAGTACTTC.

The chain recombines TRBV10-2 with TRBJ2-1; 9 bases map to TRBD2. This CDR3 contains 15 residues. The junction had 6 bases not matched to a gene; V was cut back by 4 bases and J by 5 bases. In germline, CDR1 is WSHSY, CDR2 SAAADI. CDR3 DNA sequence: TGCGCCAGCAGTGGACCAGCGGGGGGTCACAATGAGCAGTTCTTC. Residues: CASSGPAGGHNEQFF.

The chain couples TRBV5-4 to TRBJ2-3; the match to TRBD2 covers 8 bases. Germline loops: CDR1 SGHNT, CDR2 YYREEE (reference sequence). The ends lost 3 bases at V and 2 bases at J; junction bases unmatched: 5. CDR3 size: 15 residues. The CDR3 loop is CASSWGLDSTDTQYF. The CDR3 region has the DNA TGTGCCAGCAGCTGGGGACTAGACTCCACAGATACGCAGTATTTT.

J is TRBJ2-3 and V is TRBV7-6; TRBD2 aligns across 10 bases. The V segment lost 5 bases and the J segment 3 bases; nucleotides outside the gene matches: 11. The CDR3 covers 17 residues. Germline V gene lookup returns CDR1 SGHVS and CDR2 FNYEAQ. The CDR3 protein is CASSRPSGREGTDTQYF. Here the CDR3 DNA reads TGTGCCAGCAGCCGACCAAGCGGGAGGGAGGGGACAGATACGCAGTATTTT.

This clone was seen only a few times. This sequence joins TRBV29-1 and TRBJ2-1, with TRBD1 matching over 7 bases. CDR1 SQVTM and CDR2 ANQGSEA come from the germline V gene. Trimming removed 7 bases from V and 4 bases from J; junction bases left unmatched: 7. The CDR3 runs 13 residues. CDR3 sequence (DNA): TGCAGCGCCGACAGGGTGAAATACAATGAGCAGTTCTTC. Translating it yields CSADRVKYNEQFF.

The rearrangement uses TRBV19 and TRBJ1-1; no reliable D call. Trimming shortened V by 3 bases and J by 12 bases, and 17 bases separated the two germline ends. Germline V gene lookup returns CDR1 LNHDA and CDR2 SQIVND (reference sequence). This CDR3 spans 13 amino acids. CDR3 DNA sequence: TGTGCCAGTAGTATCGTGTCAGGCTCTCAACCTTTCTTT. Translated: CASSIVSGSQPFF.

This clone occurred a few times. The V and J genes are TRBV7-2 and TRBJ2-5; the match to TRBD2 covers 7 bases. In germline, CDR1 is SGHTA, CDR2 FQGNSA. This CDR3 comprises 11 residues. After removal of 8 bases from V and 5 bases from J, the junction contained 2 bases not matched to a gene. CDR3 amino acids: CASVGGETQYF. In nucleotides, the CDR3 is TGTGCCAGCGTGGGGGGGGAGACCCAGTACTTC.

This chain connects TRBV2 to TRBJ2-6; D gene uncertain. The CDR3 contains 16 residues. The V end was cut by 2 bases, the J end by 1 base, with 9 bases between. CDR1 and CDR2 (germline): SNHLY, FYNNEI. This chain's CDR3 is CASSEYRPSGANVLTF. In DNA form, the CDR3 reads TGTGCCAGCAGTGAATATCGTCCGTCTGGGGCCAACGTCCTGACTTTC.

The J gene is TRBJ2-4, the V gene TRBV30, with 9 bases aligning to TRBD1. CDR3 length: 13 residues. The V gene end was trimmed by 3 bases and the J gene end by 5 bases; junction bases not matched to a gene: 2. Germline CDR1 reads GTSNPN; CDR2 reads SVGIG (reference sequence). This CDR3 reads CAWRGQGENIQYF. The DNA of the CDR3 is TGTGCCTGGAGGGGACAGGGAGAAAACATTCAGTACTTC.

The V call is TRBV29-1, the J call TRBJ2-1; 8 bases align to TRBD1. Germline CDR1 reads SQVTM; CDR2 reads ANQGSEA. The V and J ends lost 6 bases and 9 bases, in that order; junction bases with no gene match: 10. This CDR3 contains 13 residues. CDR3 sequence (DNA): TGCAGCGTCCTCGAGACAGGGGACGGTGAGCAGTTCTTC. The encoded protein is CSVLETGDGEQFF.

This rearrangement joins TRBV7-9 to TRBJ2-7, with D unclear. CDR1 and CDR2 (germline): SEHNR, FQNEAQ (reference sequence). Trimming shortened V by 4 bases and J by 6 bases, and 13 bases separated the two germline ends. This CDR3 comprises 13 residues. The CDR3 spells CASSSSGEAEQYF. CDR3 sequence (DNA): TGTGCCAGCAGCTCCTCCGGTGAGGCCGAGCAGTACTTC.

The V and J genes are TRBV6-5 and TRBJ2-7; D remains unclear. This CDR3 contains 12 residues. V lost 5 bases, J lost 2 bases, and 7 bases lay in between. CDR1 and CDR2 (germline): MNHEY, SVGAGI. CDR3: CASSQIPYEQYF. The DNA for the CDR3 is TGTGCCAGCAGTCAAATCCCCTACGAGCAGTACTTC.